This entry concerns a single T cell receptor (beta chain). This CDR3 has 13 amino acids. Germline V gene data show CDR1 as WNHNN and CDR2 as SYGVQD (reference sequence). V was shortened by 4 bases and J by 9 bases, with 10 bases between the two germline ends. Repertoires were generated with immunoSEQ multiplex PCR, while TCRdb's copy carries only in-frame clones and drops some. The sample shows 120,000 to 150,000 clones, 92% of them seen only once. These data belong to a study of T cell responses to AZD1222 COVID-19 vaccine. In the study overall: The analysis combined second doses at about 4 or about 12 weeks.

This clonotype originated in an adult in good health. Sequencing used peripheral blood, obtained on day 0 of AZD1222 vaccination. The genes are TRBV10-1 and TRBJ1-6; no clear D gene. This CDR3 is CASSVGVGSPLHF. The CDR3 nucleotides read TGCGCCAGCAGTGTTGGGGTTGGTTCACCCCTCCACTTT.